This TCR beta chain was obtained from a study of CD8 T cells in Susac syndrome. Trimming stripped 2 bases from V and 6 bases from J, with 18 bases between. The CDR3 contains 15 residues. The V gene's germline CDR1 is GTSNPN and CDR2 SVGIG (reference sequence). Random-hexamer reverse transcription was applied to 0.5 to 1 ug RNA. With immunoSEQ multiplex PCR, TCR beta CDR3 was amplified across 54 Vbeta and 13 Jbeta. TCRdb passed the immunoSEQ multiplex PCR reads through MiXCR, listing each CDR3 protein once. In the table there are 180,000 or so distinct CDR3 sequences, less than 95% of which are singletons. The authors carried out high-throughput sequencing of TCR beta. They applied it to CD8+ and CD4+ T cells obtained from blood. The controls, all healthy donors, were matched for age and sex.

Sequencing was performed on CD4+ T cells from PBMCs. The clonotype comes from a human donor in good health. This chain connects TRBV30 to TRBJ2-3; TRBD2 is a possible D gene (7 bases). The chain's CDR3 is CAWSLGGREVDTQYF. Written as DNA, the CDR3 is TGTGCCTGGAGTTTGGGGGGGCGAGAGGTGGATACGCAGTATTTT.